A single sample gave rise to the 12 T cell receptor beta chains below, sequenced in a study of T-cell memory formation after mild COVID-19. From the 5' RACE reads, TCRdb called clonotypes with MiXCR, one entry per CDR3 protein. Seen here are about 430,000 distinct CDR3 sequences, 18% observed once, and the top ten hold around a fifth. Sequences were obtained from PBMCs or a T cell subset sorted from them (not recorded which). These receptors were obtained from a man between 18 and 35 years old who had mild COVID-19 (a few samples of this study predate the infection). Cell type and time point are not known.

CDR3 sequence (DNA): TGTGCCAGCAGCCTCGAGAGGGCCAACGTCCTGACTTTC. Protein product: CASSLERANVLTF. The V and J genes are TRBV5-4 and TRBJ2-6, with D unclear. The CDR3 spans 13 residues. Looked up from germline, CDR1 is SGHNT and CDR2 is YYREEE (reference sequence). V lost 4 bases and J 5 bases, leaving 7 bases between the germline ends.

This sequence joins TRBV5-6 and TRBJ2-7, with 8 nucleotides matching TRBD1. CDR3 length: 17 residues. J gave up 0 bases and V 4 bases, and 12 bases lay outside the gene matches. Germline V lookup: CDR1 SGHDT, CDR2 YYEEEE. The CDR3 bases are TGTGCCAGCAGCGCCCGGGACAGGTTTTTACCCTCCTACGAGCAGTACGTC. Translation gives CASSARDRFLPSYEQYV.

The chain is built from TRBV27 and TRBJ1-5; weak D call: TRBD1 (6 bases). Germline values: CDR1 MNHEY, CDR2 SMNVEV (reference sequence). The length of the CDR3 is 13 residues. The ends were cut back, 5 bases at V and 5 bases at J, with 10 bases in the middle. The CDR3 spells CASSPQGYQPQHF. Written as DNA, the CDR3 is TGTGCCAGCAGTCCTCAGGGGTATCAGCCCCAGCATTTT.

V gene TRBV27 combines with J gene TRBJ2-2, with D possibly matching TRBD1 (5 bases). Germline CDR1 and CDR2: MNHEY and SMNVEV (reference sequence). The CDR3 totals 15 residues. V was trimmed by 3 bases and J by 4 bases, leaving 12 bases between them. CDR3 residues: CASSFEGVGTGELFF. Written as DNA, the CDR3 is TGTGCCAGCAGTTTCGAAGGGGTCGGCACCGGGGAGCTGTTTTTT.

This rearrangement joins TRBV7-2 to TRBJ2-7; the D call may be TRBD1 or TRBD2 (5 bases each). This CDR3 spans 16 amino acids. V was cut by 4 bases and J by 0 bases, with 16 bases left in between. Germline assignment: CDR1 SGHTA and CDR2 FQGNSA. The CDR3 spells CASSSSRGPHSYEQYV. The CDR3, as DNA: TGTGCCAGCAGCTCCTCCCGGGGCCCTCACTCCTACGAGCAGTACGTC.

The chain is built from TRBV20-1 and TRBJ2-5; D may match TRBD1 or TRBD2 (5 bases each). Trimming removed 6 bases from V and 5 bases from J, with 13 bases in between. The CDR3 length is 12 residues. Germline V CDR1 and CDR2: DFQATT, SNEGSKA (reference sequence). In DNA form, the CDR3 reads TGCAGTGCCGGTCCGGGGCGGGAGACCCAGTACTTC. This gives the protein CSAGPGRETQYF.

This clonotype has just a few counts. The chain joins TRBV27 to TRBJ2-2; possibly TRBD1 for D (6 bases). Germline CDR1 and CDR2: MNHEY and SMNVEV (reference sequence). This CDR3 spans 15 amino acids. V lost 8 bases and J lost 0, with 13 bases in between. The CDR3 sequence is CASGLGQSNTGELFF. Written as DNA, the CDR3 is TGTGCCAGCGGCCTAGGACAGTCGAACACCGGGGAGCTGTTTTTT.

The chain combines TRBV20-1 with TRBJ2-3; 9 nucleotides agree with TRBD2. The V and J ends lost 6 bases and 6 bases, in that order; junction bases with no gene match: 13. The CDR3 loop spans 15 amino acids. Germline V lookup: CDR1 DFQATT, CDR2 SNEGSKA (reference sequence). The chain's CDR3 is CSAGPGVAGADTQYF. CDR3 in DNA: TGCAGTGCGGGGCCCGGGGTAGCGGGGGCTGATACGCAGTATTTT.

This chain connects TRBV7-2 to TRBJ2-5, with a weak D call TRBD1 (6 bases). The CDR3 totals 15 residues. Per the germline V gene, CDR1 is SGHTA and CDR2 is FQGNSA. The V and J ends lost 4 bases and 1 base respectively, with 13 bases between them. CDR3 DNA sequence: TGTGCCAGCAGCTCCCCCGACAGGCGCCAAGAGACCCAGTACTTC. Residues: CASSSPDRRQETQYF.

The rearrangement links TRBV27 to TRBJ2-5, with D perhaps TRBD1 (6 bases). The CDR3 contains 15 residues. V shed 5 bases and J shed 5 bases, with 18 bases lying between them. Looked up from germline, CDR1 is MNHEY and CDR2 is SMNVEV (reference sequence). CDR3 bases: TGTGCCAGCAGTCACCGTTTGGGGGCCTTGGAGACCCAGTACTTC. This translates into CASSHRLGALETQYF.

This chain links TRBV12-3 or TRBV12-4 with TRBJ2-1; weak D call: TRBD1 (6 bases). The CDR3 extends over 17 amino acids. Trimming pared 4 bases from V and 6 bases from J, leaving 22 bases between. CDR3 loop: CASSYDQGRGFANEQFF. The CDR3 DNA follows: TGTGCCAGCAGTTATGACCAAGGCAGGGGTTTTGCCAATGAGCAGTTCTTC.

This clonotype was seen many times. V and J are TRBV12-3 or TRBV12-4 and TRBJ1-5; 7 nucleotides match TRBD1. V trimming: 7 bases; J trimming: 9 bases; junction bases outside the gene matches: 15. The CDR3 spans 15 residues. The CDR3 bases are TGTGCCAGCACAGCGTCGGGACAGTCGGTACGGCCCCAGCATTTT. Translated, it gives CASTASGQSVRPQHF.